The clone carrying this T cell receptor (beta chain) was observed a handful of times. The sample is drawn from a study of blood T cell repertoires in COVID-19. Only in-frame clones appear in the TCRdb table, and some are missing; sequencing was by immunoSEQ multiplex PCR. The sample lists about 190,000 clones; approximately 88% were seen once. The sequencing sample was made of PBMCs or T cells enriched from blood (not recorded which). This sequence originates from a woman aged 30 to 39 who had recovered from COVID-19.

The CDR3 DNA is TGTGCCACCGCGGTGCAGGGGGCAGGGAACACTGAAGCTTTCTTT. Translation: CATAVQGAGNTEAFF. This rearrangement joins TRBV27 to TRBJ1-1; 8 bases are a match to TRBD1. The germline V gene has CDR1 MNHEY and CDR2 SMNVEV (reference sequence). Unmatched junction bases numbered 11, after V lost 10 bases and J lost 1 base. The CDR3 consists of 15 residues.